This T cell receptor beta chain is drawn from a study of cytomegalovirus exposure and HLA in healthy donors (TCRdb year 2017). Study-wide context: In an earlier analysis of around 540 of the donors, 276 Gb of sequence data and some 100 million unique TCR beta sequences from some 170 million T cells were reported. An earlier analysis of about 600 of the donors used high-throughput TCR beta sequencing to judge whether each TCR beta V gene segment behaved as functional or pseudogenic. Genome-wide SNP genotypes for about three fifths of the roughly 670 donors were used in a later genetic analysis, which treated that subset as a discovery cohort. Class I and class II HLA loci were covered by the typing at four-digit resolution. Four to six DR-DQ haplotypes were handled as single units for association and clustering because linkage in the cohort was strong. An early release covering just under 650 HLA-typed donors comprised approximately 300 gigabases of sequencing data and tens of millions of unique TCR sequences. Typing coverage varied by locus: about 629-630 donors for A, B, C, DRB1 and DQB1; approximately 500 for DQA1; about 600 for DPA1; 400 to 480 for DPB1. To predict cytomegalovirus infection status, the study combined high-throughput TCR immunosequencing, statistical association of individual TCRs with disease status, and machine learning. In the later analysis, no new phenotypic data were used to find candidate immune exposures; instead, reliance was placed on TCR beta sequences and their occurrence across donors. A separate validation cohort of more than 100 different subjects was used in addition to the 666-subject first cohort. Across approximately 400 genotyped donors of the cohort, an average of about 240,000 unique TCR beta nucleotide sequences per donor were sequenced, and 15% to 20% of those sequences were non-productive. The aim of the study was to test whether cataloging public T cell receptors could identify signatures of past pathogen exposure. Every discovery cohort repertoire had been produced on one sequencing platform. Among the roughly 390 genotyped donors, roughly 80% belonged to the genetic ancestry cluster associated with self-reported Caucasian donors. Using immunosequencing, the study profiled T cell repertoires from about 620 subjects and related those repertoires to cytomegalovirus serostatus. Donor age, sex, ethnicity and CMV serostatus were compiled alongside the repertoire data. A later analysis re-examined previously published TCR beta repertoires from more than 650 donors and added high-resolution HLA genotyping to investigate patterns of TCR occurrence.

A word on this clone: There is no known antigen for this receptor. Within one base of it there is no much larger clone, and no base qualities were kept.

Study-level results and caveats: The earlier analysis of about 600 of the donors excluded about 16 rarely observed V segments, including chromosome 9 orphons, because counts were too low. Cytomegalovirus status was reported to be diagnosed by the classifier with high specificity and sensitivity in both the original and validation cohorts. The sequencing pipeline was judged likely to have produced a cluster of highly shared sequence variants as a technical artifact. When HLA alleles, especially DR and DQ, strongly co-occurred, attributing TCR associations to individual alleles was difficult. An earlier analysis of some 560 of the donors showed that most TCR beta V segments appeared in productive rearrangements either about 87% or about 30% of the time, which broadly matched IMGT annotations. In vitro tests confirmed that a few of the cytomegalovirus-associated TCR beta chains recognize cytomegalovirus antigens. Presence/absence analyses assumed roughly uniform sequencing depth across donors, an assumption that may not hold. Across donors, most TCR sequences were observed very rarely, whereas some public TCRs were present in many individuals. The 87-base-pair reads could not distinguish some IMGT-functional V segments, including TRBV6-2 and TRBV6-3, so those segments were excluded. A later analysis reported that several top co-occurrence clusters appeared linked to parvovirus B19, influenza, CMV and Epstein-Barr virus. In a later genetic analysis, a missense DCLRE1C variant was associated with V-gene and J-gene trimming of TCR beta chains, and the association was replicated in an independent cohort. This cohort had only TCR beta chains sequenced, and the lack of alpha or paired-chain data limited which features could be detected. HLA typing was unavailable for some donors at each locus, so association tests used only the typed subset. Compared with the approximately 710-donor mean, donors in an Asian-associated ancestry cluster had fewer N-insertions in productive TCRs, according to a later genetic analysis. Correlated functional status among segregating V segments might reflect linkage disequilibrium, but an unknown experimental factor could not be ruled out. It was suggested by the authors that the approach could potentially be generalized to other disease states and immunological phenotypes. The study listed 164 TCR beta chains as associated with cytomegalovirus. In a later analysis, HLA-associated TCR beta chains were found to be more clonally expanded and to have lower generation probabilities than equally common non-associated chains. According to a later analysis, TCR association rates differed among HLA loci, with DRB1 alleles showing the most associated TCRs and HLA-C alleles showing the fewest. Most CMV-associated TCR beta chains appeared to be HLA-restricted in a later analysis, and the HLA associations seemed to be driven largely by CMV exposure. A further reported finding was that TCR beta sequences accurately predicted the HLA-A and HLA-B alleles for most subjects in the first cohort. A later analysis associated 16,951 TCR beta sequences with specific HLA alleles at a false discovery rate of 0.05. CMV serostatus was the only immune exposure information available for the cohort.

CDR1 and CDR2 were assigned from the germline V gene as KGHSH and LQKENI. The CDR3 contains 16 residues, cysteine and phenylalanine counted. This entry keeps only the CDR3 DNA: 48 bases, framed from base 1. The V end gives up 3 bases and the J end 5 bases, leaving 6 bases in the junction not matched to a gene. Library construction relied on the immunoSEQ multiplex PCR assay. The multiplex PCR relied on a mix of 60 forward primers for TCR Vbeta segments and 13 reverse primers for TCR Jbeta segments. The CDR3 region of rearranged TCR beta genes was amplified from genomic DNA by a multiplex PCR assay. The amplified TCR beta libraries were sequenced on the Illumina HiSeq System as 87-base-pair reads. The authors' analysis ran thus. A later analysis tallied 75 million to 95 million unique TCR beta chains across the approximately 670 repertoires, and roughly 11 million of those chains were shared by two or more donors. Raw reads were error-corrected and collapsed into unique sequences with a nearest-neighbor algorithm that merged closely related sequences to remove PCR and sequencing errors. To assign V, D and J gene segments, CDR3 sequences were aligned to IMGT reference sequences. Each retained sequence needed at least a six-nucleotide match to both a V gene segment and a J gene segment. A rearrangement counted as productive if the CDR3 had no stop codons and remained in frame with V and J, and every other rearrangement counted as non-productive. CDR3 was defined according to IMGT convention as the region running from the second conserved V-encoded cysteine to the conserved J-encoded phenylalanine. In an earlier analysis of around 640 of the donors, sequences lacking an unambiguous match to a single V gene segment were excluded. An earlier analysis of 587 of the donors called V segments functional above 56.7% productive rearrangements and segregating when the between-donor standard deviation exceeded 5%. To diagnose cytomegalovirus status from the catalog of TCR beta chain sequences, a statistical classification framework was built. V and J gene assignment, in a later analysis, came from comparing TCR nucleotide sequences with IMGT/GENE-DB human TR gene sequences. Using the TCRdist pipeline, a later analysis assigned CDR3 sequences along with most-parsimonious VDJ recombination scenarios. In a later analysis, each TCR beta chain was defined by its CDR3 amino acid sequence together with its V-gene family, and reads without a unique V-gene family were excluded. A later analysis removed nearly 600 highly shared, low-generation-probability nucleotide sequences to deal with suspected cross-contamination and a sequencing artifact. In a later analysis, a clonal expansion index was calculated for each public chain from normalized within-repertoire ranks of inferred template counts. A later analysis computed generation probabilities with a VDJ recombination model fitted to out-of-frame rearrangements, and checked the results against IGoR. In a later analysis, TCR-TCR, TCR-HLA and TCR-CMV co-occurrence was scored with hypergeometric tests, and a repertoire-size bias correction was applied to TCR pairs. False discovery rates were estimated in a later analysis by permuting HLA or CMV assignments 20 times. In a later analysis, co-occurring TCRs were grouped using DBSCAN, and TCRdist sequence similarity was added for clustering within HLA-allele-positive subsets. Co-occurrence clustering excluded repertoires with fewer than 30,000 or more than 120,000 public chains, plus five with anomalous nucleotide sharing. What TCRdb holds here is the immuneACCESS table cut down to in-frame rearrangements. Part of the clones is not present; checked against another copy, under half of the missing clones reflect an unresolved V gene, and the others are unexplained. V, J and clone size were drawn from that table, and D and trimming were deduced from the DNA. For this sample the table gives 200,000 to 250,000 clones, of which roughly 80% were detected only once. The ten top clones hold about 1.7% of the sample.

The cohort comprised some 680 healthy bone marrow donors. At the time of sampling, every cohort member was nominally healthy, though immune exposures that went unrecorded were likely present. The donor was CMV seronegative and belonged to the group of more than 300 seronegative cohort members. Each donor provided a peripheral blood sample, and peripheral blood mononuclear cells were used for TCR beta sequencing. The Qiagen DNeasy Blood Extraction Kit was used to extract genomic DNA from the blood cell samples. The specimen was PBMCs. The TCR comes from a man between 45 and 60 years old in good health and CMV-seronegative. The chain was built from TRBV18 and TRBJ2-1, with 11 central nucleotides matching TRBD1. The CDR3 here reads CASSPDRGRKDNEQFF. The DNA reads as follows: TGTGCCAGCTCACCGGACAGGGGGCGAAAGGACAATGAGCAGTTCTTC.